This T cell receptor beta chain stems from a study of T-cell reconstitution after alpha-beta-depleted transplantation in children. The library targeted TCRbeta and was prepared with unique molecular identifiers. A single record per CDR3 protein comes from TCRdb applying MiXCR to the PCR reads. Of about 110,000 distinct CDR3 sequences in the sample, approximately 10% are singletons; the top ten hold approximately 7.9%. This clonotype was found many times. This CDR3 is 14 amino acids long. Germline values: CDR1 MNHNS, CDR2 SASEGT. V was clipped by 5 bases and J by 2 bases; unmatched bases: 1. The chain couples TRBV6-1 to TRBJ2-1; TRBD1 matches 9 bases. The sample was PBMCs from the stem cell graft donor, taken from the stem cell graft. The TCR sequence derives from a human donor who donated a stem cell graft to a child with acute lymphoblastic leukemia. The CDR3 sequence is CASSRDRAYNEQFF. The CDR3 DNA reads TGTGCCAGCAGTCGGGACAGGGCCTACAATGAGCAGTTCTTC.